The 29 T cell receptor beta chains listed next were all sequenced from one sample in a study of cytomegalovirus exposure and HLA in healthy donors. It was with 60 Vbeta and 13 Jbeta primers that the PCR ran. Using immunoSEQ multiplex PCR, the repertoire was profiled, and TCRdb retains in-frame clones only, with some absent. Altogether some 110,000 clones are present, around 84% being singletons, with the ten largest covering 1.3%. What was sequenced was PBMCs. Every receptor here comes from a man younger than 40 in good health and CMV-seronegative.

This chain links TRBV28 with TRBJ2-3, with D unclear. V lost 2 bases and J lost 6, with 21 bases in between. Germline assignment: CDR1 MDHEN and CDR2 SYDVKM. There are 17 residues in the CDR3. The CDR3 DNA reads as TGTGCCAGCAGTTTAATTTTTGGTATCCAGGCCTCGGATACGCAGTATTTT. This sequence encodes CASSLIFGIQASDTQYF. Filled out from reference TRBV28 and TRBJ2-3, the complete variable domain reads DVKVTQSSRYLVKRTGEKVFLECVQDMDHENMFWYRQDPGLGLRLIYFSYDVKMKEKGDIPEGYSVSREKKERFSLILESASTNQTSMYLCASSLIFGIQASDTQYFGPGTRLTVL.

The chain joins TRBV9 to TRBJ1-2; 8 bases match TRBD1. V shed 4 bases, J shed 6 bases, and the junction held 11 bases outside the gene matches. The CDR3 loop spans 15 amino acids. CDR1 is SGDLS, CDR2 YYNGEE, per germline. In DNA form, the CDR3 reads TGTGCCAGCAGCTCCCAGATCGACAGGGGCGATGGCTACACCTTC. Residues: CASSSQIDRGDGYTF.

The V call is TRBV7-2, the J call TRBJ2-3, with 7 bases lining up with TRBD2. Unmatched junction bases numbered 2, after V lost 2 bases and J lost 0 bases. Looked up from germline, CDR1 is SGHTA and CDR2 is FQGNSA. The CDR3 totals 15 residues. CDR3 in DNA: TGTGCCAGCAGCTTACGCGGGGGAAGCACAGATACGCAGTATTTT. This codes for CASSLRGGSTDTQYF.

The V and J genes are TRBV6-1 and TRBJ1-3, with unresolved D. V was trimmed by 3 bases and J by 0 bases, leaving 6 bases between them. CDR3 length equals 14 residues. Germline V gene lookup returns CDR1 MNHNS and CDR2 SASEGT. The CDR3 sequence is CASSDPFSGNTIYF. As DNA, the CDR3 is TGTGCCAGCAGTGACCCCTTCTCTGGAAACACCATATATTTT.

This clone showed up just a few times. This rearrangement joins TRBV5-6 to TRBJ1-1, with 7 nucleotides matching TRBD1. The ends lost 2 bases at V and 1 base at J; junction bases unmatched: 2. In germline, CDR1 is SGHDT, CDR2 YYEEEE. This CDR3 is built from 14 residues. CDR3 DNA: TGTGCCAGCAGCTTCGGACAGGCGAACACTGAAGCTTTCTTT. Its translation: CASSFGQANTEAFF.

The rearrangement links TRBV7-6 to TRBJ1-3; D not resolved. The CDR3 sequence is 16 residues long. Germline V gene lookup returns CDR1 SGHVS and CDR2 FNYEAQ. The V end lost 1 base, the J end lost 2 bases, and 12 bases lay between the germline ends. CDR3 in amino acids: CASSLETRTAGNTIYF. In DNA, the CDR3 is TGTGCCAGCAGCTTAGAGACTAGGACGGCTGGAAACACCATATATTTT. Variable domain in full (rest from reference TRBV7-6 and TRBJ1-3): GAGVSQSPRYKVTKRGQDVALRCDPISGHVSLYWYRQALGQGPEFLTYFNYEAQQDKSGLPNDRFSAERPEGSISTLTIQRTEQRDSAMYRCASSLETRTAGNTIYFGEGSWLTVV.

The chain joins TRBV6-5 to TRBJ1-2; D possibly corresponds to TRBD1 (5 bases). Trimming cost V 4 bases and J 4 bases, with 13 bases left between them. The CDR3 extends over 14 amino acids. The germline V gene encodes CDR1 MNHEY and CDR2 SVGAGI. In DNA form, the CDR3 reads TGTGCCAGCAGTTGCTCACCGGGGGGCTATGGCTACACCTTC. Translating gives CASSCSPGGYGYTF.

This rearrangement joins TRBV19 to TRBJ1-1; TRBD1 might be the D (5 bases). CDR3 length: 18 amino acids. Looked up from germline, CDR1 is LNHDA and CDR2 is SQIVND (reference sequence). Trimming shortened V by 0 bases and J by 0 bases, and 17 bases separated the two germline ends. CDR3 protein: CASSIDGTRGGMNTEAFF. As DNA, the CDR3 is TGTGCCAGTAGTATAGATGGGACCCGGGGAGGCATGAACACTGAAGCTTTCTTT.

This rearrangement joins TRBV19 to TRBJ2-7, with 8 positions matching TRBD1. Germline values: CDR1 LNHDA, CDR2 SQIVND (reference sequence). V trimming: 0 bases; J trimming: 1 base; junction bases outside the gene matches: 2. There are 15 residues in the CDR3. Written as DNA, the CDR3 is TGTGCCAGTAGTATAGAGGACAGGGTGTCCTACGAGCAGTACTTC. Translation gives CASSIEDRVSYEQYF.

This clone has more than one count but fewer than ten. This chain connects TRBV4-2 to TRBJ1-4; D gene uncertain. This CDR3 is 14 amino acids long. Trimming removed 5 bases from V and 8 bases from J, with 15 bases in between. Per germline, CDR1 LGHNA and CDR2 YNFKEQ. CDR3 coding DNA: TGTGCCAGCAGCGAAGGAGGGTTTGGCGAAAAACTGTTTTTT. Encoded protein: CASSEGGFGEKLFF.

The rearrangement joins TRBV27 to TRBJ2-1; 14 nucleotides align to TRBD2. The CDR3 sequence is 18 residues long. Germline V gene data show CDR1 as MNHEY and CDR2 as SMNVEV (reference sequence). V shed 5 bases, J shed 4 bases, and the junction held 10 bases outside the gene matches. This CDR3 is CASSSRTSGRPIYNEQFF. The CDR3 DNA is TGTGCCAGCAGTAGCCGGACTAGCGGGAGGCCGATTTACAATGAGCAGTTCTTC.

J is TRBJ2-7 and V is TRBV18; D perhaps matches TRBD1 (5 bases). The CDR3 spans 15 residues. The V gene's germline CDR1 is KGHSH and CDR2 LQKENI. The V gene lost 7 bases and the J gene lost 0 bases, with 16 bases spanning the gap. In nucleotides, the CDR3 is TGTGCCAGCTTGAGTAGGGGCGCGAGCTCCTACGAGCAGTACTTC. This codes for CASLSRGASSYEQYF.

The rearrangement joins TRBV6-5 to TRBJ1-1, with 7 nucleotides matching TRBD1. Germline V gives CDR1 MNHEY, CDR2 SVGAGI. V lost 6 bases, J lost 5 bases, and 3 bases stayed unmatched. This CDR3 spans 12 amino acids. CDR3 nucleotide sequence: TGTGCCAGCAGCCAGGGGGAAACTGAAGCTTTCTTT. This gives the protein CASSQGETEAFF.

DNA for the CDR3: TGTGCCAGCAGTGAATTTGCGGATGAGCAGTTCTTC. It codes for CASSEFADEQFF. The rearrangement links TRBV25-1 to TRBJ2-1; D is unclear. This CDR3 contains 12 residues. V shed 1 base and J shed 8 bases, with 6 bases lying between them. CDR1 and CDR2 from the germline V gene are MGHDK and SYGVNS.

A word on this clone: The same CDR3 is also encoded by other DNA sequences in this sample. This sequence joins TRBV28 and TRBJ1-5; 7 nucleotides align to TRBD1. Germline CDR1 and CDR2: MDHEN and SYDVKM. The CDR3 length is 14 residues. J was trimmed by 4 bases and V by 3 bases; bases with no gene match: 3. The CDR3 protein is CASSLTGPNQPQHF. The CDR3 coding sequence is TGTGCCAGCAGTTTGACAGGGCCTAATCAGCCCCAGCATTTT.

This chain uses TRBV10-1 with TRBJ2-7, with D perhaps TRBD1 (6 bases). The germline V and J ends were trimmed by 3 bases and 5 bases, with 14 bases remaining between them. CDR1 and CDR2 from the germline V gene are WNHNN and SYGVQD (reference sequence). The CDR3 covers 14 residues. The CDR3 loop reads CASSDPRTANEQYF. The CDR3 nucleotides read TGCGCCAGCAGTGACCCCCGGACAGCCAACGAGCAGTACTTC.

This chain connects TRBV6-4 to TRBJ2-3, with TRBD2 matching 13 bases. This CDR3 contains 15 residues. Germline V gives CDR1 MRHNA, CDR2 SNTAGT. V lost 6 bases, J lost 4 bases, and 4 bases stayed unmatched. CDR3 sequence (DNA): TGTGCCAGCAGCATTACTAGCGGGGGGGCAGATACGCAGTATTTT. This translates into CASSITSGGADTQYF.

The chain has TRBV28 and TRBJ2-7; 7 bases line up with TRBD2. With V trimmed by 5 bases and J by 3 bases, 7 bases remained unmatched. Germline CDR1 and CDR2: MDHEN and SYDVKM. The CDR3 sequence is 14 residues long. The CDR3 bases are TGTGCCAGCAGTCGGGGGGATAGGAACTACGAGCAGTACTTC. This sequence encodes CASSRGDRNYEQYF. The whole variable domain, filled in from reference TRBV28 and TRBJ2-7, reads DVKVTQSSRYLVKRTGEKVFLECVQDMDHENMFWYRQDPGLGLRLIYFSYDVKMKEKGDIPEGYSVSREKKERFSLILESASTNQTSMYLCASSRGDRNYEQYFGPGTRLTVT.

This clone was observed once. The rearrangement links TRBV15 to TRBJ1-1, with D hard to call. Germline CDR1 LNHNV, CDR2 YYDKDF (reference sequence). V was trimmed by 3 bases and J by 8 bases, leaving 19 bases between them. The length of the CDR3 is 15 residues. The CDR3 bases are TGTGCCACCAGCAGGGGAGGACTAAAGATTACCGAAGCTTTCTTT. It translates to CATSRGGLKITEAFF.

The chain uses TRBV9 and TRBJ2-1; 8 nucleotides match TRBD2. Germline CDR1 is SGDLS and CDR2 is YYNGEE. J was trimmed by 2 bases and V by 6 bases; bases with no gene match: 7. This CDR3 has 15 residues. The CDR3 loop is CASTQAGEPYNEQFF. The CDR3 DNA follows: TGTGCCAGCACCCAAGCGGGAGAGCCCTACAATGAGCAGTTCTTC.

The genes are TRBV15 and TRBJ1-2; D is perhaps TRBD1 (6 bases). Per germline, CDR1 LNHNV and CDR2 YYDKDF (reference sequence). Trimming removed 5 bases at V and 6 bases at J, with 13 bases between. CDR3 length: 13 amino acids. This chain's CDR3 is CATSRGAIDGYTF. CDR3 in DNA: TGTGCCACCAGCCGGGGGGCGATCGATGGCTACACCTTC.

The chain combines TRBV11-2 with TRBJ1-1; 8 nucleotides match TRBD1. J gave up 5 bases and V 2 bases, and 7 bases lay outside the gene matches. Per germline, CDR1 SGHAT and CDR2 FQNNGV. The CDR3 spans 15 residues. CDR3: CASSLPTGGVTEAFF. For the CDR3, the DNA is TGTGCCAGCAGCTTACCAACAGGGGGTGTTACTGAAGCTTTCTTT. The whole variable domain, remainder taken from reference TRBV11-2 and TRBJ1-1, is EAGVAQSPRYKIIEKRQSVAFWCNPISGHATLYWYQQILGQGPKLLIQFQNNGVVDDSQLPKDRFSAERLKGVDSTLKIQPAKLEDSAVYLCASSLPTGGVTEAFFGQGTRLTVV.

The V call is TRBV5-1, the J call TRBJ2-5, with TRBD2 identical over 12 bases. The V segment lost 5 bases and the J segment 0 bases; nucleotides outside the gene matches: 5. From germline, CDR1 is SGHRS and CDR2 YFSETQ. This CDR3 has 16 amino acids. CDR3 sequence: CASRELAGGNQETQYF. Here the CDR3 DNA reads TGCGCCAGCAGGGAACTAGCGGGGGGCAACCAAGAGACCCAGTACTTC. Using reference TRBV5-1 and TRBJ2-5 for the parts outside the CDR3, the full variable domain is KAGVTQTPRYLIKTRGQQVTLSCSPISGHRSVSWYQQTPGQGLQFLFEYFSETQRNKGNFPGRFSGRQFSNSRSEMNVSTLELGDSALYLCASRELAGGNQETQYFGPGTRLLVL.

The rearrangement uses TRBV4-1 and TRBJ2-7; TRBD1 matches 8 bases. The CDR3 runs 16 residues. Germline V gives CDR1 MGHRA, CDR2 YSYEKL. Trimming removed 0 bases from V and 3 bases from J; junction bases left unmatched: 7. For the CDR3, the DNA is TGCGCCAGCAGCCAAGATCCGCAGGGGGCAAACTACGAGCAGTACTTC. This encodes CASSQDPQGANYEQYF.

The chain has TRBV18 and TRBJ1-2; 8 bases map to TRBD1. The CDR3 is 14 residues long. Trimming at V came to 3 bases and at J to 4 bases, leaving 4 bases not matched to a gene. Germline lookup yields CDR1 KGHSH and CDR2 LQKENI. The CDR3 DNA reads as TGTGCCAGCTCACCCGGACAGGGTTCCTATGGCTACACCTTC. Encoded protein: CASSPGQGSYGYTF.

This clone was observed a single time. This chain links TRBV7-6 with TRBJ2-5; 10 bases are a match to TRBD1. The CDR3 runs to 17 residues. J gave up 3 bases and V 2 bases, and 9 bases lay outside the gene matches. The V gene's germline CDR1 is SGHVS and CDR2 FNYEAQ. The CDR3 coding sequence is TGTGCCAGCAGCTTATCCCTCCGGACAGGGGGTAAAGAGACCCAGTACTTC. It encodes CASSLSLRTGGKETQYF.

The rearrangement joins TRBV7-9 to TRBJ1-2; 8 bases are a match to TRBD1. V dropped 5 bases and J dropped 10; count of bases not matched to a gene: 6. CDR3 length: 12 residues. The germline V gene encodes CDR1 SEHNR and CDR2 FQNEAQ (reference sequence). CDR3 in amino acids: CASSVGQGPYTF. The CDR3, as DNA: TGTGCCAGCAGCGTAGGACAGGGCCCCTACACCTTC. The whole variable domain, remainder taken from reference TRBV7-9 and TRBJ1-2, is DTGVSQNPRHKITKRGQNVTFRCDPISEHNRLYWYRQTLGQGPEFLTYFQNEAQLEKSRLLSDRFSAERPKGSFSTLEIQRTEQGDSAMYLCASSVGQGPYTFGSGTRLTVV.

The genes are TRBV19 and TRBJ2-1; 7 positions agree with TRBD1. This CDR3 is built from 15 residues. The germline gives CDR1 LNHDA, CDR2 SQIVND (reference sequence). Unmatched junction bases numbered 10, after V lost 8 bases and J lost 3 bases. CDR3 nucleotide sequence: TGTGCCAGTCGAAATACAGGGGTTTTCTACAATGAGCAGTTCTTC. Residues: CASRNTGVFYNEQFF.

This clone occurred a few times. The chain recombines TRBV6-1 with TRBJ1-6; 8 bases fit TRBD1. The germline V gene has CDR1 MNHNS and CDR2 SASEGT. This CDR3 spans 15 amino acids. V lost 3 bases and J lost 9; bases outside the gene matches: 7. CDR3 coding DNA: TGTGCCAGCAGTGACAGGACAGGGAGGCTTTCACCCCTCCACTTT. Amino acid sequence: CASSDRTGRLSPLHF.